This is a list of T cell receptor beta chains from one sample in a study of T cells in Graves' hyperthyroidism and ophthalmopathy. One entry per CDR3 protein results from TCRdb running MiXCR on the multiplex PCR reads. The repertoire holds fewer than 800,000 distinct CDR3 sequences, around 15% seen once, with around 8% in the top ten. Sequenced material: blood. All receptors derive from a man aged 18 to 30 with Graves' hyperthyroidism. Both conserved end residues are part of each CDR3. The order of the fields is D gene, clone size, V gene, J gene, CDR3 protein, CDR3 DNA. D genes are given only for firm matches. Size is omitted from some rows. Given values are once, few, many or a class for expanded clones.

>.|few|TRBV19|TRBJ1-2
CASRNPGEDYGYTF
TGTGCCAGTAGGAATCCAGGGGAGGACTATGGCTACACCTTC
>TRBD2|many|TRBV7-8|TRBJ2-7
CASSLAPWTSGSSYEQYF
TGTGCCAGCAGCTTAGCCCCCTGGACTAGCGGCAGCTCCTACGAGCAGTACTTC
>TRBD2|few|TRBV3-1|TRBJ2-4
CASSQAPSREFKVAKNIQYF
TGTGCCAGCAGCCAAGCCCCCTCGCGGGAGTTTAAGGTGGCCAAAAACATTCAGTACTTC
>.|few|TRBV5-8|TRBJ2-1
CASSLVGVMGEQFF
TGTGCCAGCAGCTTGGTGGGAGTCATGGGGGAGCAGTTCTTC
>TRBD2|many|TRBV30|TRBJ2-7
CAWSVTSGSSYEQYF
TGTGCCTGGAGCGTGACTAGCGGTAGCTCCTACGAGCAGTACTTC
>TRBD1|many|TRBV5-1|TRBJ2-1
CATADRENEQFF
TGCGCCACCGCGGACAGGGAGAATGAGCAGTTCTTC
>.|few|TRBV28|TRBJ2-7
CASTLRGGGDEQYF
TGTGCCAGCACCTTAAGAGGGGGAGGCGACGAGCAGTACTTC
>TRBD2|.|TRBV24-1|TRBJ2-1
CAASSGLRDNEQFF
TGTGCCGCCTCTAGCGGACTTAGGGACAATGAGCAGTTCTTC
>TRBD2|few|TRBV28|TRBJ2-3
CASSFGGASGRSTDTQYF
TGTGCCAGCAGTTTTGGAGGGGCTAGCGGGAGGAGCACAGATACGCAGTATTTT
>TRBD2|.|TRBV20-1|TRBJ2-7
CSAKASGHSYEQYF
TGCAGTGCTAAGGCTAGCGGTCACTCCTACGAGCAGTACTTC
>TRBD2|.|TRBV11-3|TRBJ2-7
CASGTGGLAGASYEQYF
TGTGCCAGCGGAACCGGTGGACTAGCGGGGGCCTCCTACGAGCAGTACTTC
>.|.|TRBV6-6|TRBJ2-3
CASSYSRAGTQYF
TGTGCCAGCAGTTACTCGAGGGCGGGTACGCAGTATTTT
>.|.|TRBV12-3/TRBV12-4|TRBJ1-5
CASSFEGIGQPQHF
TGTGCCAGCAGTTTCGAGGGCATAGGCCAGCCCCAGCATTTT
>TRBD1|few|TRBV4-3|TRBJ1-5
CASSQDMTGSQPQHF
TGCGCCAGCAGCCAAGATATGACAGGGTCCCAGCCCCAGCATTTT
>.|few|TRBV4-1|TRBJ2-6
CASSKTGWGVQGANVLTF
TGCGCCAGCAGCAAAACAGGGTGGGGTGTACAGGGGGCCAACGTCCTGACTTTC
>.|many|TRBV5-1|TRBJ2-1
CASSLQQGRDEQFF
TGCGCCAGCAGCTTGCAACAGGGGAGGGATGAGCAGTTCTTC
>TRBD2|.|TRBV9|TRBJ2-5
CASSVGIAGLETQYF
TGTGCCAGCAGCGTAGGTATAGCGGGACTGGAGACCCAGTACTTC
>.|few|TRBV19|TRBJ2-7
CASSIGHASRYEQYF
TGTGCCAGTAGTATAGGGCATGCCTCGAGGTACGAGCAGTACTTC
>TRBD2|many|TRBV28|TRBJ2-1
CASSLPLLAGIYNEQFF
TGTGCCAGCAGCTTGCCCCTACTAGCGGGAATCTACAATGAGCAGTTCTTC
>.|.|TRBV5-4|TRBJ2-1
CASSLDPRNEQFF
TGTGCCAGCAGCTTGGACCCGCGTAATGAGCAGTTCTTC
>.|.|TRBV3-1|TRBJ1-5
CASSSSPDSNQPQHF
TGTGCCAGCAGCTCGTCTCCCGATAGCAATCAGCCCCAGCATTTT
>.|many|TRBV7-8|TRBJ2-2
CASSATGFKGGELFF
TGTGCCAGCAGCGCAACAGGGTTTAAGGGCGGGGAGCTGTTTTTT
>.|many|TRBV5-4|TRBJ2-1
CASSSVGPTNEQFF
TGTGCCAGCAGCTCAGTGGGCCCGACGAATGAGCAGTTCTTC
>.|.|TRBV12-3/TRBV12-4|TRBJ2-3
CASSFLGAPDTQYF
TGTGCCAGCAGTTTTTTGGGGGCCCCGGATACGCAGTATTTT
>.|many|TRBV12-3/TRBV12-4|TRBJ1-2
CASSLNGLGYTF
TGTGCCAGCAGTTTAAACGGGTTGGGCTACACCTTC
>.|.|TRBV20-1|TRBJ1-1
CSARDRQQKAFF
TGCAGTGCTAGAGATCGGCAACAAAAGGCTTTCTTT
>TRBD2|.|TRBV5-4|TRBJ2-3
CASSQPGLAGGGTDTQYF
TGTGCCAGCAGCCAACCGGGACTAGCGGGAGGAGGGACAGATACGCAGTATTTT
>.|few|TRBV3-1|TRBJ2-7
CASSQGLRTRNEQYF
TGTGCCAGCAGCCAAGGACTCCGTACACGGAACGAGCAGTACTTC
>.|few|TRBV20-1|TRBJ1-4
CSATSSRDFNEKLFF
TGCAGTGCCACCTCCTCCCGGGACTTTAATGAAAAACTGTTTTTT